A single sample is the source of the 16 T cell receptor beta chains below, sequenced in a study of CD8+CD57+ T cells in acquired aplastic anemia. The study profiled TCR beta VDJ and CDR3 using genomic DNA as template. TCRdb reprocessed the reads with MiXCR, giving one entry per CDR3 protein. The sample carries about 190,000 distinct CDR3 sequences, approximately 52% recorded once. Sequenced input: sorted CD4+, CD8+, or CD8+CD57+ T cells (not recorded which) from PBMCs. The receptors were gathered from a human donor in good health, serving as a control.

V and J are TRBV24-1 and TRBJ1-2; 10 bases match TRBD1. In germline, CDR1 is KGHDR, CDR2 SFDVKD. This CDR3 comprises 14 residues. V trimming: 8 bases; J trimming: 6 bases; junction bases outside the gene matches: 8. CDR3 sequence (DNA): TGTGCCACCAAGGACAGGGGGGCCTTGGATGGCTACACCTTC. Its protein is CATKDRGALDGYTF.

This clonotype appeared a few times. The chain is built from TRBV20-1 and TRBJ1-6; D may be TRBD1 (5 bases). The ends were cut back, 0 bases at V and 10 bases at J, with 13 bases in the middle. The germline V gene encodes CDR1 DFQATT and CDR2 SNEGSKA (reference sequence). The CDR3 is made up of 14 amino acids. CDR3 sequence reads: CSARDLRGSSPLHF. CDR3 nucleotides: TGCAGTGCTAGAGATCTCCGGGGGTCGTCACCCCTCCACTTT.

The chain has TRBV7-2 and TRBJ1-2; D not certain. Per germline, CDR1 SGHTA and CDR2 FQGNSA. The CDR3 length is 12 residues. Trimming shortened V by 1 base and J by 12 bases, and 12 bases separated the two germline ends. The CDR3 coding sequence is TGTGCCAGCAGCTTAGACGGCGGGTACCACACCTTC. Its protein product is CASSLDGGYHTF.

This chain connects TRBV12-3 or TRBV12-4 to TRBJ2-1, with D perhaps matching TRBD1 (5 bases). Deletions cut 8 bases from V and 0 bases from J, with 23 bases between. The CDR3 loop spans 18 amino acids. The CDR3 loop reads CASVGRADLDRSYNEQFF. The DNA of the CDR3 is TGTGCCAGCGTCGGCAGGGCGGATTTGGATCGCTCCTACAATGAGCAGTTCTTC.

CDR3: CASSLGVGRSHYGYTF. Written as DNA, the CDR3 is TGTGCCAGCAGCTTAGGGGTGGGTCGTAGCCACTATGGCTACACCTTC. The J gene is TRBJ1-2, the V gene TRBV11-2; no reliable D call. This CDR3 has 16 residues. Germline CDR1 and CDR2: SGHAT and FQNNGV. V was clipped by 1 base and J by 3 bases, with 15 bases between them. Complete variable domain (other parts from reference TRBV11-2 and TRBJ1-2): EAGVAQSPRYKIIEKRQSVAFWCNPISGHATLYWYQQILGQGPKLLIQFQNNGVVDDSQLPKDRFSAERLKGVDSTLKIQPAKLEDSAVYLCASSLGVGRSHYGYTFGSGTRLTVV.

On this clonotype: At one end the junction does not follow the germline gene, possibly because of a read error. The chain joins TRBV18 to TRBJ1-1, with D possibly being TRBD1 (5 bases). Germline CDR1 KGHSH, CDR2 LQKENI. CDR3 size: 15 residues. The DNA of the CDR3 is TGTGCCAGCTCACCGCAACGGGGGGAGAGGACTGAAGCTCTCTTT. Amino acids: CASSPQRGERTEALF.

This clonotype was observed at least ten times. The CDR3 is CASSLRTGGGTGELFF. In DNA, the CDR3 is TGCGCCAGCAGCTTGAGGACAGGAGGAGGGACCGGGGAGCTGTTTTTT. The rearrangement joins TRBV5-1 to TRBJ2-2; D is possibly TRBD1 (7 bases). V lost 1 base, J lost 5 bases, and 15 bases lay in between. Germline V gene sequence: CDR1 SGHRS, CDR2 YFSETQ. CDR3 length: 16 residues.

CDR3 sequence (DNA): TGCAGTGCTAGAAGCGCGGGTAGCTATGAGCAGTTCTTAATGAACACTGAAGCTTTCTTT. The encoded protein is CSARSAGSYEQFLMNTEAFF. The rearrangement joins TRBV20-1 to TRBJ1-1, with D uncertain. This CDR3 is built from 20 residues. Germline CDR1 is DFQATT and CDR2 is SNEGSKA (reference sequence). V was clipped by 2 bases and J by 0 bases, with 28 bases between them.

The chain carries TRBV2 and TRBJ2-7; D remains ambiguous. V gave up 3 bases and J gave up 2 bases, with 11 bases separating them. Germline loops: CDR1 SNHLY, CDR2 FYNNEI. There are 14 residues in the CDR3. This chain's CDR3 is CASSDWSGTYEQYF. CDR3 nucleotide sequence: TGTGCCAGCAGTGACTGGTCTGGAACCTACGAGCAGTACTTC.

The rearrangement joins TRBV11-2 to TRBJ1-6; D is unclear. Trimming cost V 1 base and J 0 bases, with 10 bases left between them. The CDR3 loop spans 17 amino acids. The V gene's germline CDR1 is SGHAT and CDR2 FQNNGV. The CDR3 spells CASSLVPTRSYNSPLHF. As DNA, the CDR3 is TGTGCCAGCAGCTTAGTACCGACTCGCTCCTATAATTCACCCCTCCACTTT.

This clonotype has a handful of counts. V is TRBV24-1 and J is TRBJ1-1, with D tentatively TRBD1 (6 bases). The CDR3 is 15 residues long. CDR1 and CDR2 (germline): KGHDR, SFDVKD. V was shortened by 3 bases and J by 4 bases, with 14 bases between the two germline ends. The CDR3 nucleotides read TGTGCCACCAGTGATACCCGACAGGAAGGCACTGAAGCTTTCTTT. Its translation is CATSDTRQEGTEAFF.

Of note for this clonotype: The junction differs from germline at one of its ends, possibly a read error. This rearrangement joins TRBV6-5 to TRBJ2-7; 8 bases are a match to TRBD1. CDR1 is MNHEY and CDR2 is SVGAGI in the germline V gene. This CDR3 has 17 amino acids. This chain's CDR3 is CATSDKTTGVGTLEQYF. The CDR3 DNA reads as TGTGCCACCAGTGACAAAACGACAGGGGTCGGGACGCTCGAGCAGTACTTC.

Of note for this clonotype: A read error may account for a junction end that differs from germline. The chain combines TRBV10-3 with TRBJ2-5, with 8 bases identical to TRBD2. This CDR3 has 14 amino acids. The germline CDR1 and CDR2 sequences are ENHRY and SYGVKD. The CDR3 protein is CASSYGGVQETQYF. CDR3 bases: TGTGCCAGCAGTTACGGGGGGGTCCAAGAGACCCAGTACTTC.

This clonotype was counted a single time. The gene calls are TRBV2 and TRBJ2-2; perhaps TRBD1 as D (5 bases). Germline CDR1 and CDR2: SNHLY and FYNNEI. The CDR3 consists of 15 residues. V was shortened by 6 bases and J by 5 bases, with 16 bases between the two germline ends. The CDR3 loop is CASSHQQRQTGELFF. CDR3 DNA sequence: TGTGCCAGCAGCCATCAACAAAGACAGACCGGGGAGCTGTTTTTT.

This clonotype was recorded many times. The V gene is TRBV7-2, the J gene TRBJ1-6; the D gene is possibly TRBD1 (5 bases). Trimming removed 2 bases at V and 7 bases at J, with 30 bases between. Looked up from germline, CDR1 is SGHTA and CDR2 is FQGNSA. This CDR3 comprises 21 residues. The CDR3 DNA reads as TGTGCCAGCAGCTTAATGGTTTCGGCAGGGTCTCGATTCGGCGGAAATTCACCCCTCCACTTT. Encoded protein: CASSLMVSAGSRFGGNSPLHF. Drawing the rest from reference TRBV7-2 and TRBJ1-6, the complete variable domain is GAGVSQSPSNKVTEKGKDVELRCDPISGHTALYWYRQSLGQGLEFLIYFQGNSAPDKSGLPSDRFSAERTGGSVSTLTIQRTQQEDSAVYLCASSLMVSAGSRFGGNSPLHFGNGTRLTVT.

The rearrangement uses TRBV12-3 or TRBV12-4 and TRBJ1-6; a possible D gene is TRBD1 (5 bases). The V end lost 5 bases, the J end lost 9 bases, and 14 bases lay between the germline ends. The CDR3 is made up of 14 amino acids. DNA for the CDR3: TGTGCCAGCAGTCCCGCCGGGGGGGGTTCACCCCTCCACTTT. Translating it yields CASSPAGGGSPLHF.